Presented here are 26 T cell receptor beta chains from one specimen sequenced in a study of blood T cell repertoires in COVID-19. The table came from immunoSEQ multiplex PCR; TCRdb's copy has only in-frame clones and leaves some out. The table has approximately 89,000 clones, 80% to 95% seen once. Sequenced sample: peripheral blood. The source is a woman aged 60 to 75 with active COVID-19.

The V gene is TRBV9, the J gene TRBJ2-5; D remains unclear. Trimming cost V 0 bases and J 2 bases, with 5 bases left between them. Germline V gives CDR1 SGDLS, CDR2 YYNGEE. This CDR3 contains 13 residues. The CDR3 protein is CASSVAQQETQYF. CDR3 sequence (DNA): TGTGCCAGCAGCGTAGCCCAGCAAGAGACCCAGTACTTC.

This clone has only one observation. The chain uses TRBV28 and TRBJ2-1; a possible D gene is TRBD2 (6 bases). The length of the CDR3 is 13 residues. The V end lost 3 bases, the J end lost 16 bases, and 19 bases lay between the germline ends. Germline V gene lookup returns CDR1 MDHEN and CDR2 SYDVKM. The CDR3 DNA follows: TGTGCCAGCAGTTTGGAGGGAGCGGGTTCCAACTTCTTC. Residues: CASSLEGAGSNFF.

The CDR3 is CASSESRPTEQYF. The CDR3 region has the DNA TGCGCCAGCAGTGAGTCGAGGCCTACCGAGCAGTACTTC. The chain couples TRBV10-1 to TRBJ2-7; D not resolved. V was pared by 0 bases and J by 6 bases, with 9 bases between. Germline-derived CDR1 and CDR2 are WNHNN and SYGVQD (reference sequence). The CDR3 consists of 13 residues.

With regard to this clone: This likely comes from a read error, as the CDR3 has no conserved phenylalanine or tryptophan at its end. No DNA is shown, since the ends of the CDR3 on it are uncertain; the CDR3 is the one TCRdb lists. The V gene is TRBV3-1 (or the pseudogene TRBV3-2), the J gene TRBJ1-2. Inclusive of both ends, the CDR3 amounts to 13 amino acids. Germline CDR1 and CDR2: LGHDT and YNNKEL (reference sequence). The CDR3 loop is CASSQGRAGDLAS.

The sample holds a few counts of this clone. This chain joins TRBV11-2 and TRBJ2-3; 14 bases are a match to TRBD2. Germline V gene sequence: CDR1 SGHAT, CDR2 FQNNGV. The ends lost 4 bases at V and 2 bases at J; junction bases unmatched: 2. The CDR3 totals 16 residues. The chain's CDR3 is CASSWTSGGLTDTQYF. DNA of the CDR3: TGTGCCAGCAGCTGGACTAGCGGGGGGCTCACAGATACGCAGTATTTT.

This clone was picked up a small number of times. J is TRBJ1-5 and V is TRBV2, with 8 bases aligning to TRBD1. Germline CDR1 is SNHLY and CDR2 is FYNNEI. The CDR3 covers 15 residues. V gave up 6 bases and J gave up 6 bases; unmatched junction bases: 10. The CDR3 DNA reads TGTGCCAGCAGCAGGGAGACAGGGGCGTCTCAGCCCCAGCATTTT. Amino acid sequence: CASSRETGASQPQHF.

This clone was seen only a few times. The J gene is TRBJ1-1, the V gene TRBV2, with 7 bases lining up with TRBD1. Per germline, CDR1 SNHLY and CDR2 FYNNEI. The ends lost 5 bases at V and 7 bases at J; junction bases unmatched: 4. The CDR3 is 12 amino acids. CDR3 amino acids: CASSRTGVEAFF. The CDR3 bases are TGTGCCAGCAGTCGAACAGGGGTTGAAGCTTTCTTT.

Regarding this clone: Sequence at one end of the junction differs from germline and may be a read error. The chain couples TRBV19 to TRBJ1-6, with 8 bases fitting TRBD1. This CDR3 region has 16 residues. Germline V gene sequence: CDR1 LNHDA, CDR2 SQIVND (reference sequence). The CDR3 protein is CASSVDRGEVNSPLHF. The CDR3 DNA follows: TGTGCCAGTAGTGTAGACAGGGGCGAAGTGAATTCACCCCTCCACTTT.

The J gene is TRBJ1-3, the V gene TRBV7-2, with D hard to call. Trimming left V 5 bases short and J 0 bases short, with 11 bases between. Germline lookup yields CDR1 SGHTA and CDR2 FQGNSA. This CDR3 comprises 15 residues. CDR3 sequence: CASSPGGLSGNTIYF. The DNA for the CDR3 is TGTGCCAGCAGCCCCGGCGGGCTCTCTGGAAACACCATATATTTT.

J is TRBJ2-2 and V is TRBV9; 7 bases fit TRBD1. The CDR3 length is 15 residues. J was trimmed by 1 base and V by 4 bases; bases with no gene match: 4. The germline V gene encodes CDR1 SGDLS and CDR2 YYNGEE. In nucleotides, the CDR3 is TGTGCCAGCAGCTTCGGGACAGAGAACACCGGGGAGCTGTTTTTT. Translating it yields CASSFGTENTGELFF.

The V and J genes are TRBV24-1 and TRBJ2-5, with 11 nucleotides matching TRBD2. V was pared by 9 bases and J by 2 bases, with 7 bases of the junction left unmatched. Germline CDR1 is KGHDR and CDR2 is SFDVKD. This CDR3 has 15 amino acids. The DNA for the CDR3 is TGTGCCACCGGGGAGGGACTAGCGGTACAAGAGACCCAGTACTTC. Protein sequence: CATGEGLAVQETQYF.

The chain is built from TRBV5-1 and TRBJ2-5, with 16 bases that match TRBD2. CDR3 size: 18 residues. J gave up 2 bases and V 4 bases, and 8 bases lay outside the gene matches. From germline, CDR1 is SGHRS and CDR2 YFSETQ. For the CDR3, the DNA is TGCGCCAGCAGCGCAGAGGGACTAGCGGGAGGGTCACAAGAGACCCAGTACTTC. It yields the protein CASSAEGLAGGSQETQYF.

CDR3 nucleotides: TGTGCCACCAGCATTCTCCGCCGCACGGTCCGGGATGAGCAGTTCTTC. Its protein product is CATSILRRTVRDEQFF. The chain couples TRBV15 to TRBJ2-1; D gene uncertain. V was pared by 4 bases and J by 8 bases, with 21 bases between. Germline V gene data show CDR1 as LNHNV and CDR2 as YYDKDF (reference sequence). The CDR3 extends over 16 amino acids.

The chain couples TRBV5-1 to TRBJ1-1, with TRBD1 identical over 12 bases. Germline V gene sequence: CDR1 SGHRS, CDR2 YFSETQ. Trimming at V came to 0 bases and at J to 11 bases, leaving 5 bases not matched to a gene. The CDR3 runs 14 residues. In DNA, the CDR3 is TGCGCCAGCAGCTTGGGGGGACAGGGGGCTTGGGCTTTCTTT. Translating gives CASSLGGQGAWAFF.

CDR3 nucleotides: TGTGCCAGCAGCCCGGGACAGGGGATCATTGGCTACACCTTC. Translation: CASSPGQGIIGYTF. The rearrangement joins TRBV7-2 to TRBJ1-2, with 10 bases lining up with TRBD1. The CDR3 totals 14 residues. From germline, CDR1 is SGHTA and CDR2 FQGNSA. The junction had 7 bases not matched to a gene; V was cut back by 5 bases and J by 7 bases.

The chain uses TRBV9 and TRBJ1-1; possible D gene TRBD1, 6 bases. The V end was cut by 2 bases, the J end by 8 bases, with 13 bases between. Germline CDR1 and CDR2: SGDLS and YYNGEE. The CDR3 loop spans 13 amino acids. In DNA, the CDR3 is TGTGCCAGCAGCGTTCGGGGGGCTGGGGAAGCTTTCTTT. Its protein product is CASSVRGAGEAFF.

This clone was found a few times. This chain uses TRBV30 with TRBJ1-1; 12 bases are a match to TRBD1. Germline lookup yields CDR1 GTSNPN and CDR2 SVGIG (reference sequence). The V gene end was trimmed by 4 bases and the J gene end by 10 bases; junction bases not matched to a gene: 10. This CDR3 is built from 14 residues. CDR3 bases: TGTGCCTGGAAGGGGACAGGGGGCGTCGAAGGAGCTTTCTTT. It yields the protein CAWKGTGGVEGAFF.

CDR3 in amino acids: CASSGQGPLMAKNIQYF. The CDR3 DNA follows: TGTGCCAGCAGTGGGCAGGGGCCCCTAATGGCCAAAAACATTCAGTACTTC. The chain uses TRBV28 and TRBJ2-4; TRBD1 might be the D (6 bases). Between the trimmed V and J ends, which lost 5 bases and 1 base, there was a span of 18 bases. This CDR3 comprises 17 residues. Germline CDR1 MDHEN, CDR2 SYDVKM.

The V and J genes are TRBV9 and TRBJ2-7; 10 nucleotides line up with TRBD1. V lost 4 bases to trimming and J lost 5 bases; unmatched junction nucleotides: 15. The CDR3 sequence is 17 residues long. Germline V lookup: CDR1 SGDLS, CDR2 YYNGEE. The CDR3 is CASSSHPGTGDQDEQYF. CDR3 bases: TGTGCCAGCAGCTCCCACCCCGGGACAGGGGACCAGGACGAGCAGTACTTC.

V and J are TRBV12-3 or TRBV12-4 and TRBJ2-2; D is perhaps TRBD1 (6 bases). Trimming stripped 4 bases from V and 3 bases from J, with 6 bases between. The CDR3 is 13 residues long. CDR3 residues: CASSSGDTGELFF. In nucleotides, the CDR3 is TGTGCCAGCAGTTCAGGGGACACCGGGGAGCTGTTTTTT.

This clone has a handful of counts. The chain has TRBV7-3 and TRBJ1-2, with TRBD1 matching 7 bases. Germline CDR1 reads SGHTA; CDR2 reads FQGTGA. With V trimmed by 5 bases and J by 5 bases, 8 bases remained unmatched. CDR3 length: 14 residues. CDR3 sequence (DNA): TGTGCCAGCAGCCCGACCGGGACAGATTATGGCTACACCTTC. Translation: CASSPTGTDYGYTF. Together with reference TRBV7-3 and TRBJ1-2, the CDR3 gives the full variable domain: GAGVSQTPSNKVTEKGKYVELRCDPISGHTALYWYRQSLGQGPEFLIYFQGTGAADDSGLPNDRFFAVRPEGSVSTLKIQRTERGDSAVYLCASSPTGTDYGYTFGSGTRLTVV.

This clone was counted a single time. The chain's CDR3 is CASSLTGGSNQPQHF. The CDR3 nucleotides read TGTGCCAGCAGCCTGACAGGGGGAAGCAATCAGCCCCAGCATTTT. The rearrangement uses TRBV5-8 and TRBJ1-5, with TRBD1 matching 9 bases. The CDR3 sequence is 15 residues long. The germline gives CDR1 SGHTS, CDR2 YDEGEE. Germline trimming cut 4 bases from V and 1 base from J; bases unmatched to any gene: 3.

This clone appeared once. This chain joins TRBV3-1 (or the pseudogene TRBV3-2) and TRBJ2-1, with TRBD2 identical over 9 bases. Germline CDR1 and CDR2: LGHDT and YNNKEL (reference sequence). The CDR3 runs to 15 residues. V shed 11 bases and J 2 bases; nucleotides not matched to a gene: 10. The CDR3, as DNA: TGTGCCGGTCGGCGGTGCGGGGGGGCCTACAATGAGCAGTTCTTC. Amino acids: CAGRRCGGAYNEQFF.

V gene TRBV5-8 combines with J gene TRBJ2-3; TRBD1 matches at 12 bases. With V trimmed by 0 bases and J by 6 bases, 5 bases remained unmatched. This CDR3 region has 16 residues. Germline loops: CDR1 SGHTS, CDR2 YDEGEE. CDR3 sequence reads: CASSLARDRGPDTQYF. CDR3 coding DNA: TGTGCCAGCAGCTTGGCCCGGGACAGGGGGCCCGATACGCAGTATTTT.

V usage is TRBV29-1 and J usage is TRBJ2-7; 8 bases fit TRBD1. J lost 5 bases, V lost 7 bases, and 10 bases had no gene match. Germline CDR1 SQVTM, CDR2 ANQGSEA. This CDR3 has 13 residues. The CDR3 loop reads CSDGRGHLDEQYF. Here the CDR3 DNA reads TGCAGCGATGGCAGGGGGCACCTAGACGAGCAGTACTTC.

The chain has TRBV7-2 and TRBJ1-4; the match to TRBD1 covers 8 bases. The ends lost 5 bases at V and 0 bases at J; junction bases unmatched: 5. The CDR3 runs to 16 residues. From germline, CDR1 is SGHTA and CDR2 FQGNSA. CDR3 region: CASSPRQGTTNEKLFF. The CDR3 DNA reads TGTGCCAGCAGCCCTAGACAGGGGACAACTAATGAAAAACTGTTTTTT.